Included here is one T cell receptor beta chain sequence, with context. The assay was immunoSEQ multiplex PCR, and TCRdb's table has in-frame clones only and misses some. Counted here are 100,000 to 150,000 clones, 80% to 85% occurring once; the ten biggest clones make up about 3.8%. The sample belongs to a study of blood T cell repertoires in COVID-19. Across the study: Material from acute and convalescent COVID-19 was sourced from the United States, Italy and Spain.

This CDR3 is 15 amino acids long. J was trimmed by 10 bases and V by 5 bases; bases with no gene match: 7. The V gene's germline CDR1 is PRHDT and CDR2 FYEKMQ (reference sequence). This sequence was found in a woman in her fifties or sixties with acute or convalescent COVID-19. The chain combines TRBV13 with TRBJ2-1, with 14 bases identical to TRBD2. The sequenced sample was peripheral blood. The CDR3 here is CASSRWTSGRMEQFF. The CDR3 nucleotides read TGTGCCAGCAGCCGATGGACTAGCGGGAGGATGGAGCAGTTCTTC.